A selection of T cell receptor beta chains follows, all from one sample in a study of cytomegalovirus exposure and HLA in healthy donors. Measured with immunoSEQ multiplex PCR; TCRdb has only the in-frame clones, and not every one. The table records 200,000 to 250,000 clones, roughly 79% of them present only once. The sequencing input was PBMCs. All receptors derive from a man aged 18 to 30 in good health and CMV-seronegative. The CDR3 runs from the conserved cysteine through the conserved F or W. A D gene is named only where the DNA matches it firmly. Some rows have no size entry. The others give once, few or many, or a class for an expanded clone.

J gene | clone size | D gene | V gene | CDR3 protein
TRBJ1-4 | few | . | TRBV6-1 | CASSSRGQPNEKLFF
TRBJ2-7 | . | TRBD2 | TRBV11-2 | CASSLEAGTSYEQYF
TRBJ2-5 | . | . | TRBV19 | CASSMASVMETQYF
TRBJ2-5 | . | TRBD1 | TRBV30 | CAWETGSQETQYF
TRBJ2-7 | few | TRBD1 | TRBV9 | CASSVGTGLGYEQYF
TRBJ1-2 | . | . | TRBV28 | CASSNRRAGYGYTF
TRBJ2-3 | . | . | TRBV6-5 | CASSPVSNTDTQYF
TRBJ1-3 | . | . | TRBV30 | CAWSGSGATGNTIYF
TRBJ2-5 | . | . | TRBV29-1 | CSVEGGVYQETQYF
TRBJ2-7 | . | . | TRBV10-3 | CAISGGGSADEQYF
TRBJ1-2 | . | TRBD1 | TRBV6-5 | CASSPYSDRESYTF
TRBJ2-7 | . | TRBD1 | TRBV4-2 | CASSQDSPPGQGHEQYF
TRBJ2-1 | . | TRBD2 | TRBV7-2 | CASSLVLMGGGYNEQFF
TRBJ2-7 | . | TRBD1 | TRBV27 | CASSLGTVFREQYF
TRBJ2-1 | . | . | TRBV7-3 | CASSSSGEQFF
TRBJ1-1 | . | TRBD1 | TRBV27 | CASSPSTGGGTEAFF
TRBJ2-1 | . | TRBD2 | TRBV19 | CASSGRTSGLYNEQFF
TRBJ2-7 | . | TRBD2 | TRBV7-8 | CASSLVSLGTSSYEQYF
TRBJ2-1 | . | TRBD2 | TRBV7-9 | CASSVGLAYNEQFF
TRBJ1-6 | few | TRBD1 | TRBV6-6 | CASSIQGADNSPLHF
TRBJ2-3 | . | . | TRBV19 | CASRQTGISSTDTQYF
TRBJ2-7 | . | . | TRBV4-3 | CASSQVAGGIKQYF
TRBJ2-3 | . | . | TRBV4-3 | CASSQDRQASTDTQYF
. | . | TRBD2 | TRBV9 | CASSVGLAGGDEQYF
TRBJ1-1 | . | TRBD1 | TRBV28 | CASSIPQGADEAFF
TRBJ2-4 | . | . | TRBV19 | CASSPRAKNIQYF
TRBJ2-7 | few | . | TRBV2 | CASSLITSSYEQYF
TRBJ1-1 | . | . | TRBV28 | CASSLSPRGNTEAFF
TRBJ2-7 | . | . | TRBV21-1 | CAIYEQYF
TRBJ2-5 | . | . | TRBV5-6 | CASSIGTNPLIETQYF
TRBJ2-7 | . | TRBD1 | TRBV2 | CASSMTDRGIYEQYF
TRBJ2-1 | . | TRBD1 | TRBV6-4 | CASSDPDRTEQFF
TRBJ1-1 | once | TRBD1 | TRBV7-9 | CASSPAPGTGNTEAFF
TRBJ2-5 | . | TRBD2 | TRBV29-1 | CSVGTSDRWDQETQYF
TRBJ2-7 | few | TRBD1 | TRBV6-5 | CASSYGTGGYEQYF
TRBJ1-6 | . | . | TRBV2 | CASSASGSGGLGSPLHF
TRBJ1-1 | . | . | TRBV2 | CASTDNPGTEAFF
TRBJ2-4 | . | . | TRBV7-2 | CASSLVLGDKNIQYF
TRBJ2-1 | . | TRBD2 | TRBV6-1 | CASSVGLAAYNEQFF
TRBJ1-1 | . | . | TRBV27 | CASSHFSNTEAFF
TRBJ1-1 | few | . | TRBV18 | CASSPRMNTEAFF
TRBJ2-7 | . | TRBD1 | TRBV18 | CASSPSTGYEQYF
TRBJ1-1 | few | . | TRBV5-4 | CASSLDLGGTEAFF
TRBJ2-7 | . | TRBD2 | TRBV2 | CASSERPSGYEQYF
TRBJ2-5 | . | . | TRBV4-2 | CASSQTPGDWQETQYF
TRBJ1-2 | . | . | TRBV28 | CASSPRFNYGYTF
TRBJ2-1 | . | TRBD2 | TRBV27 | CASTPLAGGWNEQFF
TRBJ1-5 | . | . | TRBV19 | CASSTGLRNQPQHF
TRBJ2-3 | . | TRBD2 | TRBV2 | CATTRGLAPDTQYF
TRBJ2-7 | . | . | TRBV7-6 | CASSLVESSYEQYF
TRBJ2-6 | . | . | TRBV6-1 | CASKGISGANVLTF
TRBJ2-7 | . | . | TRBV6-1 | CASSEYGRVLSSASYEQYF
TRBJ2-3 | . | . | TRBV5-6 | CASSLVGAATDTQYF
TRBJ1-2 | . | . | TRBV11-2 | CASSPYPWRDSNYGYTF